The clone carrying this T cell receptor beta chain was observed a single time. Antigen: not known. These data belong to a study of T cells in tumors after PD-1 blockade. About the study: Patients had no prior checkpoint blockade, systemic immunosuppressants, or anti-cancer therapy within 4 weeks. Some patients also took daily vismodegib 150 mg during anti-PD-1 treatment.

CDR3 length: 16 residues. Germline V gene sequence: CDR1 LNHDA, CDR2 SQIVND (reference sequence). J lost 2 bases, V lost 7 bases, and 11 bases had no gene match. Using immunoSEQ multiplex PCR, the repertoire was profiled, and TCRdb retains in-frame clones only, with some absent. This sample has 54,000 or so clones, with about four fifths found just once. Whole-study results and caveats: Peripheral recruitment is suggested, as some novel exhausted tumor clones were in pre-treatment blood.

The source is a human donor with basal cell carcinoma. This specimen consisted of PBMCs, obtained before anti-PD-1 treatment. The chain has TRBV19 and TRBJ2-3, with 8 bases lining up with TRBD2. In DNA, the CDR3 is TGTGCCAGTACCTCGACTAGCGCCCCGTTCACAGATACGCAGTATTTT. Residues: CASTSTSAPFTDTQYF.